This entry describes one TCR beta chain. Its antigen remains unknown. This sample is part of a study of vaccination and CD4 T cells after COVID-19. General study results and limits: In convalescent patients, 304 of 307 vaccine-specific clones were mono-reactive for SARS-CoV-2 spike.

An Oncomine TCR Beta short-read assay was used to sequence the DNA from cultured CD4+ T cells. It was from cultured CD4+ T cells that genomic DNA was extracted. TCRdb re-derived calls from the PCR reads in MiXCR, one entry per CDR3 protein. This table holds around 19,000 distinct CDR3 sequences, 40% found once. This sample's treatment: roughly 11-day PBMC culture with coronavirus spike peptide pools or control peptides (ViraFEST assay). ViraFEST used peptide pools to expand antigen-specific T cells and subsequently sequenced their TCRs. Source material: CD4+ T cells from blood, cultured in vitro. The receptor was isolated from a human donor who had recovered from COVID-19.

As DNA, the CDR3 is TGTGCCAGCAGCCCGTCTGAGGGGACAGGGGGTAGACCCCAGCATTTT. Protein: CASSPSEGTGGRPQHF. The chain couples TRBV4-2 to TRBJ1-5, with 11 bases that match TRBD1. This CDR3 contains 16 residues. V gave up 4 bases and J gave up 10 bases; unmatched junction bases: 12. CDR1 is LGHNA, CDR2 YNFKEQ, per germline.